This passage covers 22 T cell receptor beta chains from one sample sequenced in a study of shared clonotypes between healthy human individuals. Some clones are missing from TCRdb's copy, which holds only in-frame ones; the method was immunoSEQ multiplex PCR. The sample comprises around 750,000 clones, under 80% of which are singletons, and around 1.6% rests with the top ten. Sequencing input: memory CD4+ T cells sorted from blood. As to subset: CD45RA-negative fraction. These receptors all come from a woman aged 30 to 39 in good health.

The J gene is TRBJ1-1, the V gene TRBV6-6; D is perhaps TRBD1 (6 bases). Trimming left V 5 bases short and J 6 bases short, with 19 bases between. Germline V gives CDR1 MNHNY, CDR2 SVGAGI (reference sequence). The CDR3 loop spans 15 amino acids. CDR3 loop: CASSTNRGNRPEAFF. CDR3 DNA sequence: TGTGCCAGCAGTACGAATAGGGGGAACAGGCCTGAAGCTTTCTTT.

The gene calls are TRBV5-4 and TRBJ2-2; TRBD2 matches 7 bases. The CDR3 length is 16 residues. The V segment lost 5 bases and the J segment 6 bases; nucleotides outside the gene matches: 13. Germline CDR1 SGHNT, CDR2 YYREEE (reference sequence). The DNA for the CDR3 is TGTGCCAGCAGTCCGCCGGGCGGGAGTATCCCCGGGGAGCTGTTTTTT. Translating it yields CASSPPGGSIPGELFF.

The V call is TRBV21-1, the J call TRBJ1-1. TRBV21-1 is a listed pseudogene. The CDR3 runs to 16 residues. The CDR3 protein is CASEARGRGANTEAFF. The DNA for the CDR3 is TGTGCCAGCGAAGCCCGAGGCCGTGGAGCGAACACTGAAGCTTTCTTT.

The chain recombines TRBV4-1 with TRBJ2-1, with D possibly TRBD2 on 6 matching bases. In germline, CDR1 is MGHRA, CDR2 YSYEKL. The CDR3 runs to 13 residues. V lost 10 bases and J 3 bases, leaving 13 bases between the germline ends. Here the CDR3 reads CATRGSGYNEQFF. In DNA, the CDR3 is TGCGCCACCCGAGGTAGCGGCTACAATGAGCAGTTCTTC.

Written as DNA, the CDR3 is TGTGCCAGCAGTTTAATGGTGGTGGCAGGGGGGGGTGATGAGCAGTTCTTC. It encodes CASSLMVVAGGGDEQFF. The V call is TRBV28, the J call TRBJ2-1; either TRBD1 or TRBD2 may fit D (7 bases each). V lost 2 bases and J lost 8, with 22 bases in between. The CDR3 is made up of 17 amino acids. CDR1 is MDHEN and CDR2 is SYDVKM in the germline V gene.

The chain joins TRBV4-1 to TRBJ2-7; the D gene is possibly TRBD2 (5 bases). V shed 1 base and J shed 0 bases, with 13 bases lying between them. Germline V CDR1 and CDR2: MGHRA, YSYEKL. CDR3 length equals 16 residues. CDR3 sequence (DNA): TGCGCCAGCAGCCAAGGGAGAGGAGGAAACTCCTACGAGCAGTACTTC. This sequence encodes CASSQGRGGNSYEQYF.

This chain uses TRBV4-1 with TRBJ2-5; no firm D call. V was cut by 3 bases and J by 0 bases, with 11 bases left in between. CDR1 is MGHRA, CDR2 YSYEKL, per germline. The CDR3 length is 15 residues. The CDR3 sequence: CASSQGFTNQETQYF. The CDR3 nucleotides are TGCGCCAGCAGCCAGGGCTTCACAAACCAAGAGACCCAGTACTTC.

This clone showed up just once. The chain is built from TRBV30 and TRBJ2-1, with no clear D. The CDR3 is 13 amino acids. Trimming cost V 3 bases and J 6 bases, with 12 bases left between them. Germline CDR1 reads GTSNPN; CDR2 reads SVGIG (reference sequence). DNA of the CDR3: TGTGCCTGGAGAGTCCCCCCGAGCAATGAGCAGTTCTTC. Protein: CAWRVPPSNEQFF.

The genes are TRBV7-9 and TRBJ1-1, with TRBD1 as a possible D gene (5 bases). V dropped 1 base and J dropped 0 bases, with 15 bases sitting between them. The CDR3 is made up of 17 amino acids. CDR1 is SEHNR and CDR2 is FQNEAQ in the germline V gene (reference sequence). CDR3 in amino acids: CASSLGRGVGLNTEAFF. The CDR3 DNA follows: TGTGCCAGCAGCTTAGGACGGGGCGTGGGACTGAACACTGAAGCTTTCTTT.

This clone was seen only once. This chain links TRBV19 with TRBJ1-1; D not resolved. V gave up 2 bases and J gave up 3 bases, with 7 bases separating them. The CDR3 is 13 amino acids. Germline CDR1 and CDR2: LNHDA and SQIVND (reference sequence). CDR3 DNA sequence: TGTGCCAGTAGTATAAGCTCGGACACTGAAGCTTTCTTT. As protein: CASSISSDTEAFF.

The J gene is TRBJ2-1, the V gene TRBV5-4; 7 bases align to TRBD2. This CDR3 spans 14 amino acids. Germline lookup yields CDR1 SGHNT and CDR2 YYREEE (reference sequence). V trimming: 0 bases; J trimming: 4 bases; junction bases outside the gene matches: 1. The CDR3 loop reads CASSLELAYNEQFF. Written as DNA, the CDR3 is TGTGCCAGCAGCTTGGAACTAGCGTACAATGAGCAGTTCTTC.

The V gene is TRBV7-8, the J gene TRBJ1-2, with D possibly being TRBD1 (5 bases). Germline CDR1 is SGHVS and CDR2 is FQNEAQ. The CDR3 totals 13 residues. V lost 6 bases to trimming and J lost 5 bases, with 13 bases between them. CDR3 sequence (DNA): TGTGCCAGCAGTCCGACCTGGGGGTATGGCTACACCTTC. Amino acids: CASSPTWGYGYTF. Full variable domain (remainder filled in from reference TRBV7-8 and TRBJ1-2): GAGVSQSPRYKVAKRGQDVALRCDPISGHVSLFWYQQALGQGPEFLTYFQNEAQLDKSGLPSDRFFAERPEGSVSTLKIQRTQQEDSAVYLCASSPTWGYGYTFGSGTRLTVV.

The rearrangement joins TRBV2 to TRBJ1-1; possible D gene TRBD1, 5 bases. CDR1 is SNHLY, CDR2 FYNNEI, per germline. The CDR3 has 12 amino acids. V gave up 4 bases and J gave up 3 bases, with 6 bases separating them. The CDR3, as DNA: TGTGCCAGCAGTGTCAGGGACACTGAAGCTTTCTTT. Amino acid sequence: CASSVRDTEAFF.

The CDR3: CASSGIVSRGHGYTF. Here the CDR3 DNA reads TGTGCCAGCAGCGGGATTGTATCCAGGGGACATGGCTACACCTTC. The genes are TRBV6-5 and TRBJ1-2; D may be TRBD1 (6 bases). In germline, CDR1 is MNHEY, CDR2 SVGAGI. The CDR3 contains 15 residues. V was pared by 6 bases and J by 6 bases, with 20 bases between.

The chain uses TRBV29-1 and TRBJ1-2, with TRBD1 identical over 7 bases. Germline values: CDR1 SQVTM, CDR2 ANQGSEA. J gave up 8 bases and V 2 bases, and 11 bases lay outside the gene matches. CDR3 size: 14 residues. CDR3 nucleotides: TGCAGCGTTGAACTACGACAGGGATTGAAAGGCTACACCTTC. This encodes CSVELRQGLKGYTF.

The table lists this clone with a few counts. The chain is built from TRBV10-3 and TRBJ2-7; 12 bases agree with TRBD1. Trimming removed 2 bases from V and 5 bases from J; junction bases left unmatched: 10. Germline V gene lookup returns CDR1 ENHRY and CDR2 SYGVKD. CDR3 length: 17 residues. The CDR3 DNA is TGTGCCATCAGTGAGACAACCGGGACAGGGGGCGCCCACGAGCAGTACTTC. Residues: CAISETTGTGGAHEQYF.

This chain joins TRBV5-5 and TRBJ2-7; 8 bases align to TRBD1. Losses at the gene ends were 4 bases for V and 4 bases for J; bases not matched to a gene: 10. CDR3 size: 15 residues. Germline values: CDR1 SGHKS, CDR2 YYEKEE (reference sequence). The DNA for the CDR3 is TGTGCCAGCAGCCCGGGGACAGGCCGCCCTTACGAGCAGTACTTC. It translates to CASSPGTGRPYEQYF.

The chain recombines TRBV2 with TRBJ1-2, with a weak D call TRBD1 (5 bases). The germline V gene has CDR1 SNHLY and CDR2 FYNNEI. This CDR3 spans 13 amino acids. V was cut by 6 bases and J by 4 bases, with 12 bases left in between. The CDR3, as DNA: TGTGCCAGCAGGGGGGAGGGAACCTATGGCTACACCTTC. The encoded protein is CASRGEGTYGYTF.

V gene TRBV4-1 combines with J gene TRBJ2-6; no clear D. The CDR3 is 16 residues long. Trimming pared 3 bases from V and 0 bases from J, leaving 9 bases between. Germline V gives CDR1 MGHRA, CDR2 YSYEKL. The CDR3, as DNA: TGCGCCAGCAGCCAGCCTACCCGCTCTGGGGCCAACGTCCTGACTTTC. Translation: CASSQPTRSGANVLTF.

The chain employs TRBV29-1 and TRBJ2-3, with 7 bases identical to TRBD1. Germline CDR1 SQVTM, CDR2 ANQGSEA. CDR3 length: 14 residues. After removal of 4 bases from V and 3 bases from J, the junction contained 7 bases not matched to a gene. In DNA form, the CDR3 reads TGCAGCGTTGTGGGACAGCATAGAACAGATACGCAGTATTTT. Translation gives CSVVGQHRTDTQYF.

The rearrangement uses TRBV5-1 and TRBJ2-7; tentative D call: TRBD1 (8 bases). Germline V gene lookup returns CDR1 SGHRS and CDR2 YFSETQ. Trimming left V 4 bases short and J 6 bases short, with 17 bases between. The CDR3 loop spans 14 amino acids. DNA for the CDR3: TGCGCCAGCAGCACGGACAGGGAGGGGTTCGAGCAGTACTTC. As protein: CASSTDREGFEQYF.

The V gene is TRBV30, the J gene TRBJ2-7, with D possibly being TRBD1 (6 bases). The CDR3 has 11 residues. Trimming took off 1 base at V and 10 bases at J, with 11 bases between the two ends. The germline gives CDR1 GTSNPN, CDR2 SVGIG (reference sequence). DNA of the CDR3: TGTGCCTGGAGTGCGGACAGCACTCAGTACTTC. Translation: CAWSADSTQYF. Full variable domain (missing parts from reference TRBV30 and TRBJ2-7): SQTIHQWPATLVQPVGSPLSLECTVEGTSNPNLYWYRQAAGRGLQLLFYSVGIGQISSEVPQNLSASRPQDRQFILSSKKLLLSDSGFYLCAWSADSTQYFGPGTRLTVT.